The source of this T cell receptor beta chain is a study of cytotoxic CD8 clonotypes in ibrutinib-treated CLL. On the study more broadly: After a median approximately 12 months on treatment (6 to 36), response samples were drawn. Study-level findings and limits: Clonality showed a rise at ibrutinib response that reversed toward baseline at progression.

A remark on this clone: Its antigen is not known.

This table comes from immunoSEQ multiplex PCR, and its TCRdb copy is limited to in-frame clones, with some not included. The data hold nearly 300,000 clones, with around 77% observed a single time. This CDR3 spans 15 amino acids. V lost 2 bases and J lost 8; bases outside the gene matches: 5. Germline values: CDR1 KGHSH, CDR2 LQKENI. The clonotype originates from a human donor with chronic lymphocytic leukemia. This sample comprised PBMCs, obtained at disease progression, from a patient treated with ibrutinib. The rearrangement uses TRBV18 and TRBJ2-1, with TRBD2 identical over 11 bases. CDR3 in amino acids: CASSPFLAGGHEQFF. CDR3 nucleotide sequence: TGTGCCAGCTCACCATTTTTAGCGGGAGGGCATGAGCAGTTCTTC.